These 22 T cell receptor beta chains share one sample of origin, sequenced in a study of blood T cell repertoires in COVID-19. Only in-frame clones appear in the TCRdb table, and some are missing; sequencing was by immunoSEQ multiplex PCR. The sample contains 310,000 or so clones, 85% to 90% of which appear only once. The sequenced sample was peripheral blood. Source of these receptors: a man in his sixties or seventies with acute or convalescent COVID-19.

J is TRBJ2-7 and V is TRBV28; D may be TRBD2 (7 bases). V gave up 2 bases and J gave up 5 bases, with 22 bases separating them. The CDR3 sequence is 17 residues long. Germline V CDR1 and CDR2: MDHEN, SYDVKM. CDR3 nucleotide sequence: TGTGCCAGCAGTTTAGGGGGGGCCCCACCGACAGTCCACGAGCAGTACTTC. Translating gives CASSLGGAPPTVHEQYF.

This chain's CDR3 is CASSAFSEQYF. CDR3 nucleotide sequence: TGTGCCAGCAGCGCGTTTTCTGAGCAGTACTTC. This sequence joins TRBV7-2 and TRBJ2-7; D not resolved. CDR1 is SGHTA and CDR2 is FQGNSA in the germline V gene. There are 11 residues in the CDR3. Trimming cost V 5 bases and J 7 bases, with 9 bases left between them.

The rearrangement links TRBV2 to TRBJ1-1; possibly TRBD1 for D (6 bases). Trimming took off 8 bases at V and 8 bases at J, with 21 bases between the two ends. CDR1 is SNHLY, CDR2 FYNNEI, per germline. The CDR3 length is 14 residues. In DNA, the CDR3 is TGTGCCAGCCGTAGGACGGAGAGGGGGATCGAAGCTTTCTTT. It specifies CASRRTERGIEAFF.

This clone was seen more than once but under ten times. In nucleotides, the CDR3 is TGTGCCAGCAGCTTACTTGGCTACGAGCAGTACTTC. Its protein product is CASSLLGYEQYF. The chain has TRBV6-5 and TRBJ2-7, with D unclear. Trimming took 6 bases from V and 3 from J, leaving 9 bases between them. CDR3 size: 12 residues. Germline V gives CDR1 MNHEY, CDR2 SVGAGI.

The chain has TRBV29-1 and TRBJ2-1; D possibly corresponds to TRBD1 (5 bases). The germline V gene encodes CDR1 SQVTM and CDR2 ANQGSEA. Deletions cut 6 bases from V and 8 bases from J, with 14 bases between. This CDR3 is built from 12 residues. CDR3 DNA sequence: TGCAGCGTGACAGTGATCCGGGATGAGCAGTTCTTC. Its protein is CSVTVIRDEQFF.

The V call is TRBV30, the J call TRBJ1-5, with TRBD1 matching over 7 bases. The CDR3 consists of 13 residues. CDR1 is GTSNPN and CDR2 is SVGIG in the germline V gene (reference sequence). CDR3 protein: CTDPDRVPQPQHF. The CDR3 bases are TGTACGGACCCAGACAGGGTTCCTCAGCCCCAGCATTTT.

J is TRBJ2-2 and V is TRBV7-2, with D possibly TRBD2 on 6 matching bases. Germline CDR1 SGHTA, CDR2 FQGNSA. The V end was cut by 7 bases, the J end by 2 bases, with 17 bases between. This CDR3 has 16 residues. CDR3 coding DNA: TGTGCCAGCACCTCAAGGGGCGGGGTTAACACCGGGGAGCTGTTTTTT. Translation: CASTSRGGVNTGELFF.

The chain has TRBV6-5 and TRBJ1-5; D remains ambiguous. Trimming cost V 2 bases and J 3 bases, with 11 bases left between them. Looked up from germline, CDR1 is MNHEY and CDR2 is SVGAGI. The CDR3 sequence is 15 residues long. The CDR3 nucleotides are TGTGCCAGCAGTTACAAGGGAGGGAACAATCAGCCCCAGCATTTT. It specifies CASSYKGGNNQPQHF.

The chain recombines TRBV18 with TRBJ1-6; TRBD1 matches 10 bases. Germline CDR1 is KGHSH and CDR2 is LQKENI. The CDR3 is 15 residues long. V was pared by 6 bases and J by 10 bases, with 9 bases of the junction left unmatched. The CDR3 is CASSRNGQGESPLHF. CDR3 nucleotides: TGTGCCAGCTCCAGAAATGGACAGGGGGAATCACCCCTCCACTTT. Complete variable domain (other parts from reference TRBV18 and TRBJ1-6): NAGVMQNPRHLVRRRGQEARLRCSPMKGHSHVYWYRQLPEEGLKFMVYLQKENIIDESGMPKERFSAEFPKEGPSILRIQQVVRGDSAAYFCASSRNGQGESPLHFGNGTRLTVT.

The chain combines TRBV24-1 with TRBJ2-5, with 8 bases fitting TRBD1. This CDR3 has 15 residues. Germline V gene sequence: CDR1 KGHDR, CDR2 SFDVKD. V lost 4 bases and J lost 5; bases outside the gene matches: 8. The CDR3 loop reads CATSDPTGAGETQYF. The CDR3 DNA follows: TGTGCCACCAGTGACCCGACAGGGGCCGGGGAGACCCAGTACTTC.

This chain joins TRBV6-1 and TRBJ1-5; D remains ambiguous. V lost 1 base to trimming and J lost 11 bases, with 9 bases between them. CDR3 length: 12 residues. In germline, CDR1 is MNHNS, CDR2 SASEGT. CDR3 nucleotide sequence: TGTGCCAGCAGTGAAGGAGGGATGGCCCAGCATTTT. Encoded protein: CASSEGGMAQHF.

The count of this clone is one. The chain is built from TRBV30 and TRBJ1-5; D is uncertain. Per the germline V gene, CDR1 is GTSNPN and CDR2 is SVGIG (reference sequence). The CDR3 is 16 amino acids. V lost 4 bases and J 3 bases, leaving 19 bases between the germline ends. The DNA of the CDR3 is TGTGCCTGGAAACTAGGCGGCACCCAGAACAATCAGCCCCAGCATTTT. Translating it yields CAWKLGGTQNNQPQHF. Filled out from reference TRBV30 and TRBJ1-5, the complete variable domain reads SQTIHQWPATLVQPVGSPLSLECTVEGTSNPNLYWYRQAAGRGLQLLFYSVGIGQISSEVPQNLSASRPQDRQFILSSKKLLLSDSGFYLCAWKLGGTQNNQPQHFGDGTRLSIL.

The rearrangement links TRBV28 to TRBJ2-1; TRBD2 is a possible D gene (6 bases). V shed 7 bases and J shed 0 bases, with 16 bases lying between them. The CDR3 length is 16 residues. The germline V gene encodes CDR1 MDHEN and CDR2 SYDVKM. The CDR3, as DNA: TGTGCCAGCACCGGGACTGGCAGGGCCTCCTACAATGAGCAGTTCTTC. Amino acids: CASTGTGRASYNEQFF.

The CDR3 sequence is CSVDDGRASQSSYNEQFF. CDR3 nucleotide sequence: TGCAGCGTCGACGATGGCAGGGCCTCACAGAGCTCCTACAATGAGCAGTTCTTC. The chain recombines TRBV29-1 with TRBJ2-1; tentatively, D is TRBD1 (5 bases). V lost 6 bases, J lost 0 bases, and 24 bases lay in between. The CDR3 totals 18 residues. In germline, CDR1 is SQVTM, CDR2 ANQGSEA.

Here the CDR3 DNA reads TGTGCCAGCAGCGCCAGGGGGCCCTATGGCTACACCTTC. Residues: CASSARGPYGYTF. The J gene is TRBJ1-2, the V gene TRBV7-2; TRBD1 matches 8 bases. Germline V gives CDR1 SGHTA, CDR2 FQGNSA. The junction had 3 bases not matched to a gene; V was cut back by 5 bases and J by 4 bases. There are 13 residues in the CDR3. Full variable domain (outside the CDR3, taken from reference TRBV7-2 and TRBJ1-2): GAGVSQSPSNKVTEKGKDVELRCDPISGHTALYWYRQSLGQGLEFLIYFQGNSAPDKSGLPSDRFSAERTGGSVSTLTIQRTQQEDSAVYLCASSARGPYGYTFGSGTRLTVV.

The chain recombines TRBV3-1 (or the pseudogene TRBV3-2) with TRBJ2-5; D gene unclear. CDR3 length: 11 amino acids. Germline assignment: CDR1 LGHDT and CDR2 YNNKEL (reference sequence). V gave up 2 bases and J gave up 5 bases, with 3 bases separating them. The CDR3 DNA reads as TGTGCCAGCAGCCAACTCGAGACCCAGTACTTC. Encoded protein: CASSQLETQYF.

This chain joins TRBV14 and TRBJ2-7; 7 bases are a match to TRBD1. Germline values: CDR1 SGHDN, CDR2 FVKESK. V was pared by 3 bases and J by 5 bases, with 7 bases of the junction left unmatched. There are 14 residues in the CDR3. CDR3 protein: CASSQRQGPDEQYF. CDR3 coding DNA: TGTGCCAGCAGCCAGAGACAGGGTCCGGACGAGCAGTACTTC. The full variable domain, rest sourced from reference TRBV14 and TRBJ2-7, is EAGVTQFPSHSVIEKGQTVTLRCDPISGHDNLYWYRRVMGKEIKFLLHFVKESKQDESGMPNNRFLAERTGGTYSTLKVQPAELEDSGVYFCASSQRQGPDEQYFGPGTRLTVT.

The CDR3: CASRVQGVLFTEAFF. The CDR3 bases are TGTGCCAGTAGAGTACAGGGGGTTTTGTTCACTGAAGCTTTCTTT. The chain links TRBV19 to TRBJ1-1; 8 positions agree with TRBD1. This CDR3 has 15 residues. CDR1 and CDR2 (germline): LNHDA, SQIVND (reference sequence). Losses at the gene ends were 6 bases for V and 4 bases for J; bases not matched to a gene: 10.

This rearrangement joins TRBV9 to TRBJ2-7; D possibly corresponds to TRBD2 (5 bases). The V gene lost 0 bases and the J gene lost 5 bases, with 15 bases spanning the gap. Germline CDR1 reads SGDLS; CDR2 reads YYNGEE. The CDR3 consists of 15 residues. The CDR3 region is CASSVDGSPVDEQYF. CDR3 sequence (DNA): TGTGCCAGCAGCGTAGATGGGAGTCCGGTCGACGAGCAGTACTTC. The whole variable domain, remainder taken from reference TRBV9 and TRBJ2-7, is DSGVTQTPKHLITATGQRVTLRCSPRSGDLSVYWYQQSLDQGLQFLIQYYNGEERAKGNILERFSAQQFPDLHSELNLSSLELGDSALYFCASSVDGSPVDEQYFGPGTRLTVT.

The rearrangement uses TRBV7-2 and TRBJ2-3; 8 bases fit TRBD2. This CDR3 has 14 amino acids. V lost 6 bases and J lost 1; bases outside the gene matches: 3. Germline values: CDR1 SGHTA, CDR2 FQGNSA. For the CDR3, the DNA is TGTGCCAGCAGAGCGGGGGCTGGCACAGATACGCAGTATTTT. Translating it yields CASRAGAGTDTQYF.

The chain recombines TRBV19 with TRBJ2-5; TRBD1 agrees at 7 bases. Germline V lookup: CDR1 LNHDA, CDR2 SQIVND (reference sequence). Trimming cost V 0 bases and J 1 base; bases outside gene matches: 8. This CDR3 region has 17 residues. DNA for the CDR3: TGTGCCAGTAGTATAGAGGAAGGGGGCAAATTCCAAGAGACCCAGTACTTC. Encoded protein: CASSIEEGGKFQETQYF.

The V and J genes are TRBV4-3 and TRBJ2-5, with 9 bases that match TRBD2. Trimming cost V 4 bases and J 1 base; bases outside gene matches: 7. The CDR3 is 16 amino acids. The germline CDR1 and CDR2 sequences are LGHNA and YSLEER. The CDR3 DNA reads as TGCGCCAGCAGCCCTAGACTAGCGGAGATCCAAGAGACCCAGTACTTC. The encoded protein is CASSPRLAEIQETQYF.